These 30 T cell receptor beta chains came from one sample sequenced in a study of cytomegalovirus exposure and HLA in healthy donors. PCR primers comprised 60 Vbeta and 13 Jbeta primers. Some clones are missing from TCRdb's copy, which holds only in-frame ones; the method was immunoSEQ multiplex PCR. The sample has a few hundred thousand clones; about four fifths are singletons. Sequenced sample: PBMCs. The receptors were sampled from a woman aged 45-65 years in good health and CMV-seropositive.

The chain has TRBV2 and TRBJ2-7; 9 bases align to TRBD1. Germline CDR1 and CDR2: SNHLY and FYNNEI. The trim removed 8 bases at V and 7 bases at J, leaving 9 bases unmatched. CDR3 length: 13 amino acids. The CDR3 sequence is CASCRDRAGEQYF. CDR3 bases: TGTGCCAGCTGCCGGGACAGGGCTGGAGAGCAGTACTTC. The entire variable domain, with the rest obtained from reference TRBV2 and TRBJ2-7, is as follows: EPEVTQTPSHQVTQMGQEVILRCVPISNHLYFYWYRQILGQKVEFLVSFYNNEISEKSEIFDDQFSVERPDGSNFTLKIRSTKLEDSAMYFCASCRDRAGEQYFGPGTRLTVT.

J is TRBJ2-1 and V is TRBV29-1, with 8 nucleotides matching TRBD2. With V trimmed by 4 bases and J by 10 bases, 12 bases remained unmatched. CDR1 is SQVTM and CDR2 is ANQGSEA in the germline V gene. The CDR3 is 14 residues long. CDR3 sequence: CSVGGTRGAGEQFF. The CDR3, as DNA: TGCAGCGTTGGGGGGACGCGGGGGGCTGGCGAGCAGTTCTTC.

The chain employs TRBV9 and TRBJ1-6, with 8 bases matching TRBD1. V shed 0 bases and J 5 bases; nucleotides not matched to a gene: 10. The CDR3 has 18 residues. CDR1 SGDLS and CDR2 YYNGEE come from the germline V gene. In nucleotides, the CDR3 is TGTGCCAGCAGCGTAGAAGTTTTCTCGGACAGGGATAATTCACCCCTCCACTTT. Translated, it gives CASSVEVFSDRDNSPLHF.

In this sample, this clone turned up once. Written as DNA, the CDR3 is TGTGCCAGCAGCTTGGAGGGACTAGCGGGGCGCGAGCAGTACTTC. It specifies CASSLEGLAGREQYF. The chain has TRBV5-5 and TRBJ2-7; 13 nucleotides align to TRBD2. The germline V gene has CDR1 SGHKS and CDR2 YYEKEE (reference sequence). The CDR3 is 15 residues long. V dropped 0 bases and J dropped 6; count of bases not matched to a gene: 3.

This clone was counted between two and nine times. This chain joins TRBV5-1 and TRBJ2-1; TRBD2 is a possible D gene (6 bases). This CDR3 is built from 15 residues. Germline V lookup: CDR1 SGHRS, CDR2 YFSETQ. Trimming took off 1 base at V and 4 bases at J, with 12 bases between the two ends. CDR3 DNA: TGCGCCAGCAGCTTGTCGGGGGTTGGGTACAATGAGCAGTTCTTC. Its translation is CASSLSGVGYNEQFF.

The J gene is TRBJ1-5, the V gene TRBV5-8; D gene uncertain. The CDR3 runs 14 residues. Germline V CDR1 and CDR2: SGHTS, YDEGEE. Trimming took off 0 bases at V and 5 bases at J, with 9 bases between the two ends. As DNA, the CDR3 is TGTGCCAGCAGCTTGGCGGGAAGCCATCAGCCCCAGCATTTT. It specifies CASSLAGSHQPQHF. Supplemented by reference TRBV5-8 and TRBJ1-5, the full variable domain reads EAGVTQSPTHLIKTRGQQATLRCSPISGHTSVYWYQQALGLGLQFLLWYDEGEERNRGNFPPRFSGRQFPNYSSELNVNALELEDSALYLCASSLAGSHQPQHFGDGTRLSIL.

The V and J genes are TRBV13 and TRBJ2-7, with 9 bases aligning to TRBD1. There are 15 residues in the CDR3. Germline lookup yields CDR1 PRHDT and CDR2 FYEKMQ (reference sequence). The V and J ends lost 4 bases and 3 bases, in that order; junction bases with no gene match: 7. CDR3 bases: TGTGCCAGCAGCTCTTCCGGGACAGGGAACTACGAGCAGTACTTC. Encoded protein: CASSSSGTGNYEQYF.

V usage is TRBV7-3 and J usage is TRBJ2-1; TRBD1 matches 7 bases. The trim removed 4 bases at V and 15 bases at J, leaving 9 bases unmatched. The CDR3 loop spans 12 amino acids. Germline assignment: CDR1 SGHTA and CDR2 FQGTGA. The CDR3 bases are TGTGCCAGCAGCTCGACAGGGTTAATACCGTTCTTC. Encoded protein: CASSSTGLIPFF. The complete variable domain, with remaining parts taken from reference TRBV7-3 and TRBJ2-1, reads GAGVSQTPSNKVTEKGKYVELRCDPISGHTALYWYRQSLGQGPEFLIYFQGTGAADDSGLPNDRFFAVRPEGSVSTLKIQRTERGDSAVYLCASSSTGLIPFFGPGTRLTVL.

The V call is TRBV28, the J call TRBJ2-7; TRBD1 agrees at 10 bases. V lost 5 bases to trimming and J lost 3 bases; unmatched junction nucleotides: 16. This CDR3 spans 18 amino acids. Per germline, CDR1 MDHEN and CDR2 SYDVKM. The CDR3 DNA follows: TGTGCCAGCAGTGACGAGAACCTTGGGGACAGGGGTCACTACGAGCAGTACTTC. This encodes CASSDENLGDRGHYEQYF.

CDR3 region: CASSPQGVPYEQYF. CDR3 sequence (DNA): TGTGCCAGTAGTCCCCAAGGGGTACCTTACGAGCAGTACTTC. The V and J genes are TRBV19 and TRBJ2-5, with a weak D call TRBD1 (5 bases). The DNA end lines up better with TRBJ2-7; the J call may be wrong. The CDR3 extends over 14 amino acids. Germline V gene lookup returns CDR1 LNHDA and CDR2 SQIVND (reference sequence).

The chain has TRBV19 and TRBJ1-6; 10 positions agree with TRBD1. The trim removed 4 bases at V and 10 bases at J, leaving 10 bases unmatched. The CDR3 has 16 residues. Germline-derived CDR1 and CDR2 are LNHDA and SQIVND (reference sequence). Written as DNA, the CDR3 is TGTGCCAGTAGTAGGACCGGGACAGGGGTACAATCACCCCTCCACTTT. It codes for CASSRTGTGVQSPLHF. Filled out from reference TRBV19 and TRBJ1-6, the complete variable domain reads DGGITQSPKYLFRKEGQNVTLSCEQNLNHDAMYWYRQDPGQGLRLIYYSQIVNDFQKGDIAEGYSVSREKKESFPLTVTSAQKNPTAFYLCASSRTGTGVQSPLHFGNGTRLTVT.

CDR3 nucleotides: TGTGCCAGCAGCGCTCGACAGGAGGCCCAGTACTTC. Its protein is CASSARQEAQYF. This sequence joins TRBV11-3 and TRBJ2-5; tentatively, D is TRBD1 (6 bases). V shed 5 bases and J shed 9 bases, with 13 bases lying between them. The V gene's germline CDR1 is SGHNT and CDR2 YENEEA. The CDR3 sequence is 12 residues long.

The chain uses TRBV6-5 and TRBJ2-3; TRBD1 might be the D (6 bases). Per germline, CDR1 MNHEY and CDR2 SVGAGI. V lost 6 bases and J lost 3, with 7 bases in between. CDR3 length: 12 amino acids. The CDR3 DNA reads TGTGCCAGCAGCGACAGGACAGATACGCAGTATTTT. Translating gives CASSDRTDTQYF.

With regard to this clone: Other DNA sequences of this sample code for an identical CDR3. The rearrangement links TRBV6-5 to TRBJ1-2; 11 nucleotides align to TRBD1. This CDR3 is 15 amino acids long. The germline V gene has CDR1 MNHEY and CDR2 SVGAGI. Trimming cost V 2 bases and J 7 bases; bases outside gene matches: 6. CDR3 protein: CASSYTAGTGGGYTF. The CDR3 DNA reads as TGTGCCAGCAGTTACACCGCCGGGACAGGGGGTGGCTACACCTTC.

The chain is built from TRBV11-2 and TRBJ1-6, with unresolved D. With 4 bases removed from V and 10 bases from J, the gap between germline ends came to 11 bases. The germline gives CDR1 SGHAT, CDR2 FQNNGV. There are 13 residues in the CDR3. CDR3 nucleotide sequence: TGTGCCAGCAGCTATACCTCTGAGTCACCCCTCCACTTT. This encodes CASSYTSESPLHF.

This chain links TRBV30 with TRBJ2-3, with 7 bases lining up with TRBD2. The CDR3 is made up of 14 amino acids. Germline assignment: CDR1 GTSNPN and CDR2 SVGIG (reference sequence). J lost 5 bases, V lost 1 base, and 6 bases had no gene match. CDR3 DNA: TGTGCCTGGAGTGGGGGGGGAGGCAGAGATACGCAGTATTTT. Protein product: CAWSGGGGRDTQYF.

With respect to this clone: One end of the junction fails to match germline, which may point to a read error. J is TRBJ1-5 and V is TRBV19; tentatively, D is TRBD1 (5 bases). CDR1 is LNHDA, CDR2 SQIVND, per germline (reference sequence). The CDR3 covers 14 residues. This CDR3 reads CASSIVWGNQPQHF. The CDR3 DNA is TGTGCCAGTAGTATAGTCTGGGGCAACCAGCCCCAGCATTTT.

The CDR3 protein is CASSLAGGRSNQPQHF. The CDR3 region has the DNA TGTGCCAGCAGCTTAGCAGGGGGTAGAAGCAATCAGCCCCAGCATTTT. The chain is built from TRBV7-2 and TRBJ1-5; the D gene is possibly TRBD1 (6 bases). Trimming left V 0 bases short and J 1 base short, with 10 bases between. Germline V gives CDR1 SGHTA, CDR2 FQGNSA. This CDR3 contains 16 residues.

The rearrangement links TRBV5-1 to TRBJ2-3, with 8 bases aligning to TRBD1. Germline CDR1 SGHRS, CDR2 YFSETQ. The CDR3 consists of 16 residues. After removal of 2 bases from V and 4 bases from J, the junction contained 9 bases not matched to a gene. CDR3 protein: CASSLRTGRIADTQYF. CDR3 bases: TGCGCCAGCAGCTTAAGGACAGGGCGGATAGCAGATACGCAGTATTTT.

The chain uses TRBV5-6 and TRBJ1-1; the D gene is possibly TRBD1 (5 bases). This CDR3 comprises 14 residues. V was pared by 2 bases and J by 1 base, with 9 bases between. The V gene's germline CDR1 is SGHDT and CDR2 YYEEEE. CDR3 bases: TGTGCCAGCAGCTTTGGACATACGAACACTGAAGCTTTCTTT. Translating gives CASSFGHTNTEAFF.

V usage is TRBV7-2 and J usage is TRBJ1-2; D remains unclear. Deletions cut 1 base from V and 4 bases from J, with 13 bases between. Looked up from germline, CDR1 is SGHTA and CDR2 is FQGNSA. This CDR3 region has 15 residues. CDR3 in amino acids: CASSLGAGQPYGYTF. In DNA, the CDR3 is TGTGCCAGCAGCTTAGGAGCGGGCCAGCCCTATGGCTACACCTTC.

V usage is TRBV6-1 and J usage is TRBJ1-2; maybe TRBD1 (5 bases). CDR1 is MNHNS and CDR2 is SASEGT in the germline V gene. This CDR3 is 16 amino acids long. The V and J ends lost 3 bases and 3 bases respectively, with 17 bases between them. CDR3 DNA: TGTGCCAGCAGTGACAGGGCCCTTAATCTTGACTATGGCTACACCTTC. It translates to CASSDRALNLDYGYTF.

This chain links TRBV19 with TRBJ2-1, with TRBD2 matching over 12 bases. The CDR3 sequence is 15 residues long. Trimming at V came to 3 bases and at J to 10 bases, leaving 7 bases not matched to a gene. CDR1 LNHDA and CDR2 SQIVND come from the germline V gene (reference sequence). Written as DNA, the CDR3 is TGTGCCAGTAGTATTACTAGCGGGGGGTACGGGGAGCAGTTCTTC. Its protein product is CASSITSGGYGEQFF.

This clone turned up a few times. The chain recombines TRBV11-2 with TRBJ1-2; TRBD1 aligns across 7 bases. CDR1 and CDR2 from the germline V gene are SGHAT and FQNNGV. V trimming: 5 bases; J trimming: 7 bases; junction bases outside the gene matches: 10. This CDR3 has 14 amino acids. The CDR3 region is CASSPPDRASGYTF. The CDR3 coding sequence is TGTGCCAGCAGCCCACCCGACAGGGCTAGTGGCTACACCTTC.

A note on this clone: Germline and junction disagree at one end, which may indicate a read error. The chain is built from TRBV25-1 and TRBJ1-5; no reliable D call. This CDR3 is built from 14 residues. Germline V gives CDR1 MGHDK, CDR2 SYGVNS. The CDR3 nucleotides read TGTGTCAGCAGTGACCCGGGTCCCAATCAGCCCCAGCATTTT. Translation gives CVSSDPGPNQPQHF.

This clone has just a few counts. The J gene is TRBJ2-3, the V gene TRBV19; 8 bases line up with TRBD1. V was clipped by 3 bases and J by 4 bases; unmatched bases: 6. This CDR3 is built from 15 residues. Germline CDR1 LNHDA, CDR2 SQIVND (reference sequence). The CDR3: CASSIGRGQSDTQYF. The CDR3 bases are TGTGCCAGTAGTATTGGCAGGGGGCAGTCAGATACGCAGTATTTT.

This clone was seen just once. The chain joins TRBV5-1 to TRBJ1-4; D unclear. This CDR3 is built from 15 residues. V was pared by 0 bases and J by 2 bases, with 8 bases between. Germline V gene lookup returns CDR1 SGHRS and CDR2 YFSETQ. CDR3 residues: CASSLDTGTNEKLFF. CDR3 coding DNA: TGCGCCAGCAGCTTGGATACGGGGACTAATGAAAAACTGTTTTTT. The full variable domain, its missing parts supplied by reference TRBV5-1 and TRBJ1-4, is KAGVTQTPRYLIKTRGQQVTLSCSPISGHRSVSWYQQTPGQGLQFLFEYFSETQRNKGNFPGRFSGRQFSNSRSEMNVSTLELGDSALYLCASSLDTGTNEKLFFGSGTQLSVL.

This chain links TRBV19 with TRBJ2-5, with 9 bases lining up with TRBD1. The J call may be in error: the DNA end matches TRBJ2-7 better. The CDR3 totals 16 residues. Germline CDR1 LNHDA, CDR2 SQIVND (reference sequence). The CDR3, as DNA: TGTGCCAGTAGTCCCCGGACAGGGGAAATCTCCTACGAGCAGTACTTC. It codes for CASSPRTGEISYEQYF.

The genes are TRBV9 and TRBJ1-2; 12 nucleotides align to TRBD1. CDR3 length: 15 amino acids. Trimming removed 1 base from V and 4 bases from J; junction bases left unmatched: 2. Germline V lookup: CDR1 SGDLS, CDR2 YYNGEE. As DNA, the CDR3 is TGTGCCAGCAGCGTACCGGGACAGGGGGCCTATGGCTACACCTTC. Its protein product is CASSVPGQGAYGYTF.

The chain combines TRBV7-2 with TRBJ2-7; D remains unclear. The V gene's germline CDR1 is SGHTA and CDR2 FQGNSA. CDR3 size: 14 residues. V was trimmed by 1 base and J by 4 bases, leaving 11 bases between them. The CDR3 region has the DNA TGTGCCAGCAGCTTAGAATGGTCTAGTTACGAGCAGTACTTC. This gives the protein CASSLEWSSYEQYF.